The 3 T cell receptor beta chains listed next were all sequenced from one sample in a study of beta chain features in type 1 diabetes (dated by TCRdb to about 2018). Library creation used the immunoSEQ multiplex PCR assay. The High Capacity cDNA Reverse Transcription Kit was used to reverse transcribe all of the isolated RNA, meaning that expressed TCRB transcripts were what got sequenced. TCRdb mirrors the immuneACCESS table, restricted to in-frame sequences. Some clones are absent from its copies; in checked studies, under half trace to an unresolved V gene, and the reason for the others is unknown. The sample has a few hundred thousand clones on record, around 16% of them singletons. Approximately 0.019% of the sample rests with the top ten. Sequences were obtained from naive CD4+ T cells from blood. The sample's cell subset or site, from its label and the paper: true naive CD4+ T cells. These receptors were collected from a woman under 30 in good health.

Only a few counts were recorded for this clone. This chain joins TRBV19 and TRBJ2-5, with D perhaps TRBD2 (6 bases). Germline V lookup: CDR1 LNHDA, CDR2 SQIVND (reference sequence). V gave up 5 bases and J gave up 1 base, with 14 bases separating them. The CDR3 extends over 15 amino acids. For the CDR3, the DNA is TGTGCCAGTAGTGTTCGGGAGACCCTCCAAGAGACCCAGTACTTC. Its translation is CASSVRETLQETQYF.

A word on this clone: The sample carries other DNA sequences with the same CDR3. The chain links TRBV5-1 to TRBJ2-1, with D uncertain. The CDR3 is 14 amino acids. The germline CDR1 and CDR2 sequences are SGHRS and YFSETQ. The V gene lost 0 bases and the J gene lost 3 bases, with 7 bases spanning the gap. Here the CDR3 reads CASSLAVSYNEQFF. In DNA, the CDR3 is TGCGCCAGCAGCTTGGCCGTCAGCTACAATGAGCAGTTCTTC.

This clone was detected a few times. This chain uses TRBV30 with TRBJ1-5; 8 bases align to TRBD1. There are 14 residues in the CDR3. Trimming took 0 bases from V and 6 from J; bases not matched to a gene: 4. Germline CDR1 and CDR2: GTSNPN and SVGIG (reference sequence). The CDR3 coding sequence is TGTGCCTGGAGTGTACAGGGGGTAAGTCAGCCCCAGCATTTT. Protein sequence: CAWSVQGVSQPQHF. Full variable domain (missing parts from reference TRBV30 and TRBJ1-5): SQTIHQWPATLVQPVGSPLSLECTVEGTSNPNLYWYRQAAGRGLQLLFYSVGIGQISSEVPQNLSASRPQDRQFILSSKKLLLSDSGFYLCAWSVQGVSQPQHFGDGTRLSIL.